This entry lists 21 T cell receptor beta chains sequenced from one sample in a study of T cells in localized non-small cell lung cancer. Sequencing was performed with immunoSEQ multiplex PCR; in TCRdb, only in-frame clones are kept and a portion is missing. Among roughly 70,000 clones, 86% were seen once, and the ten largest hold roughly 22%. This specimen was peripheral blood, taken before any cancer treatment. The receptors stem from a male donor older than 55 with stage III squamous cell lung carcinoma.

This clone came up once. The V gene is TRBV27, the J gene TRBJ1-6, with 9 bases fitting TRBD1. The CDR3 spans 14 residues. Germline loops: CDR1 MNHEY, CDR2 SMNVEV (reference sequence). V dropped 6 bases and J dropped 9; count of bases not matched to a gene: 6. CDR3 bases: TGTGCCAGCAGCGAGACAGGGGGTGTTTCACCCCTCCACTTT. It codes for CASSETGGVSPLHF.

The chain uses TRBV6-5 and TRBJ1-5, with 10 bases that match TRBD1. The CDR3 sequence is 16 residues long. The germline gives CDR1 MNHEY, CDR2 SVGAGI. Unmatched junction bases numbered 8, after V lost 0 bases and J lost 9 bases. For the CDR3, the DNA is TGTGCCAGCAGTTACTCAGGGACAGGGGCCCGGGGGCCCCAGCATTTT. Translation gives CASSYSGTGARGPQHF.

This chain connects TRBV5-6 to TRBJ2-2; D is unresolved. This CDR3 is built from 17 residues. The germline gives CDR1 SGHDT, CDR2 YYEEEE. Trimming pared 0 bases from V and 1 base from J, leaving 13 bases between. CDR3 sequence (DNA): TGTGCCAGCAGCTTGGGAAAGGGCAGGTGGAACACCGGGGAGCTGTTTTTT. Translation gives CASSLGKGRWNTGELFF.

The chain joins TRBV27 to TRBJ2-1; TRBD1 matches at 8 bases. The germline CDR1 and CDR2 sequences are MNHEY and SMNVEV (reference sequence). The CDR3 consists of 14 residues. Unmatched junction bases numbered 10, after V lost 10 bases and J lost 5 bases. The CDR3 DNA follows: TGTGCCACGGCCCTCAGGGGGCACAACAATGAGCAGTTCTTC. Translated: CATALRGHNNEQFF.

The chain is built from TRBV19 and TRBJ1-6; TRBD1 matches 9 bases. Germline CDR1 reads LNHDA; CDR2 reads SQIVND (reference sequence). The V gene end was trimmed by 7 bases and the J gene end by 9 bases; junction bases not matched to a gene: 10. This CDR3 region has 15 residues. DNA for the CDR3: TGTGCCAGTAACAACGTACAGGGGGCCTTTTCACCCCTCCACTTT. This codes for CASNNVQGAFSPLHF.

The chain is built from TRBV5-1 and TRBJ2-1, with TRBD1 matching 8 bases. The CDR3 runs to 17 residues. Looked up from germline, CDR1 is SGHRS and CDR2 is YFSETQ. Germline trimming cut 6 bases from V and 8 bases from J; bases unmatched to any gene: 19. CDR3 coding DNA: TGCGCCAGCATCACCGGGGCAGGGGGCGGAAGGATCGATGAGCAGTTCTTC. This codes for CASITGAGGGRIDEQFF.

Remarks on this clone: At one of its ends the junction is not consistent with the germline gene, which may arise from a read error. The chain has TRBV9 and TRBJ2-6; 11 bases are a match to TRBD1. CDR3 length: 14 residues. CDR1 is SGDLS, CDR2 YYNGEE, per germline. CDR3 protein: CASSAGTGGNVLTF. The CDR3 nucleotides read TGTGCCAGCAGCGCCGGGACAGGGGGCAACGTCCTGACTTTC.

The chain couples TRBV11-2 to TRBJ1-4, with a weak D call TRBD1 (5 bases). Germline CDR1 SGHAT, CDR2 FQNNGV. The V end was cut by 0 bases, the J end by 8 bases, with 10 bases between. There are 14 residues in the CDR3. Written as DNA, the CDR3 is TGTGCCAGCAGCTTAGAAGGGGTTTGGGAAAAACTGTTTTTT. Translation gives CASSLEGVWEKLFF.

V gene TRBV27 combines with J gene TRBJ1-5; D uncertain. The germline V gene encodes CDR1 MNHEY and CDR2 SMNVEV (reference sequence). The CDR3 runs to 14 residues. V lost 8 bases, J lost 4 bases, and 15 bases lay in between. CDR3: CASHPGQTNQPQHF. The CDR3 nucleotides are TGTGCCAGCCACCCGGGCCAAACAAATCAGCCCCAGCATTTT.

This chain joins TRBV6-6 and TRBJ1-5; the D is unclear. V was shortened by 2 bases and J by 4 bases, with 6 bases between the two germline ends. CDR3 size: 13 residues. CDR1 is MNHNY and CDR2 is SVGAGI in the germline V gene (reference sequence). The CDR3 DNA reads TGTGCCAGCAGTTACGGACGGAATCAGCCCCAGCATTTT. Translation gives CASSYGRNQPQHF.

V gene TRBV2 combines with J gene TRBJ1-5; 7 nucleotides agree with TRBD1. The CDR3 has 14 amino acids. Germline values: CDR1 SNHLY, CDR2 FYNNEI. The J segment lost 3 bases and the V segment lost 4 bases, leaving 3 bases of the junction unmatched. The CDR3 loop reads CASSVGQTNQPQHF. The DNA for the CDR3 is TGTGCCAGCAGTGTGGGACAGACCAATCAGCCCCAGCATTTT.

CDR3 nucleotides: TGTGCCTGGATCGATCGGGACAGGGGGAACACCATATATTTT. Its translation: CAWIDRDRGNTIYF. This chain connects TRBV30 to TRBJ1-3, with 11 positions matching TRBD1. The germline V gene has CDR1 GTSNPN and CDR2 SVGIG (reference sequence). The CDR3 extends over 14 amino acids. Losses at the gene ends were 4 bases for V and 7 bases for J; bases not matched to a gene: 6.

The rearrangement uses TRBV9 and TRBJ2-2; no clear D gene. In germline, CDR1 is SGDLS, CDR2 YYNGEE. Trimming left V 4 bases short and J 5 bases short, with 9 bases between. The CDR3 is 13 residues long. The CDR3, as DNA: TGTGCCAGCAGCTCGGACGGAACCGGGGAGCTGTTTTTT. Translating gives CASSSDGTGELFF.

The count of this clone is one. V and J are TRBV25-1 and TRBJ1-2; 7 bases align to TRBD1. Germline assignment: CDR1 MGHDK and CDR2 SYGVNS. The CDR3 length is 13 residues. With 6 bases clipped from V and 6 bases from J, the junction kept 7 bases outside the gene matches. The CDR3 DNA reads as TGTGCCAGCAGACGACAGGGAATGGATGGCTACACCTTC. Translating gives CASRRQGMDGYTF.

The V and J genes are TRBV10-3 and TRBJ2-7; tentative D call: TRBD1 (5 bases). The CDR3 totals 16 residues. Germline V gives CDR1 ENHRY, CDR2 SYGVKD. Trimming left V 3 bases short and J 2 bases short, with 17 bases between. Here the CDR3 reads CAISDIGLGATYEQYF. CDR3 coding DNA: TGTGCCATCAGTGATATAGGGCTTGGGGCAACCTACGAGCAGTACTTC.

This chain uses TRBV7-2 with TRBJ1-1; 7 bases align to TRBD1. CDR3 size: 12 residues. In germline, CDR1 is SGHTA, CDR2 FQGNSA. J lost 11 bases, V lost 5 bases, and 8 bases had no gene match. In nucleotides, the CDR3 is TGTGCCAGCAGCCGAAACAGGGGAGGCGCTTTCTTT. This encodes CASSRNRGGAFF.

This chain links TRBV28 with TRBJ2-7; D unresolved. Germline lookup yields CDR1 MDHEN and CDR2 SYDVKM. Trimming removed 2 bases at V and 2 bases at J, with 4 bases between. CDR3 length: 12 residues. CDR3: CASSLPPYEQYF. The CDR3 bases are TGTGCCAGCAGTTTACCCCCCTACGAGCAGTACTTC.

The rearrangement joins TRBV5-1 to TRBJ2-2; maybe TRBD1 (6 bases). Deletions cut 6 bases from V and 2 bases from J, with 8 bases between. This CDR3 has 13 residues. Germline CDR1 and CDR2: SGHRS and YFSETQ. In nucleotides, the CDR3 is TGCGCCAGCATAGGGGGAAACACCGGGGAGCTGTTTTTT. It encodes CASIGGNTGELFF.

The genes are TRBV6-1 and TRBJ2-7; tentatively, D is TRBD2 (6 bases). Trimming took off 7 bases at V and 0 bases at J, with 13 bases between the two ends. The CDR3 spans 14 residues. CDR1 is MNHNS, CDR2 SASEGT, per germline. The chain's CDR3 is CASIQGTASYEQYF. The CDR3 bases are TGTGCCAGCATCCAAGGGACTGCCTCCTACGAGCAGTACTTC.

The CDR3 DNA sequence: TGTGCCAGCAGCCCCCGCGAGAGGGGACAGGGGGCGCCTGGGGAGCTGTTTTTT. This encodes CASSPRERGQGAPGELFF. The chain couples TRBV9 to TRBJ2-2, with TRBD1 matching 12 bases. The CDR3 has 18 amino acids. Germline V gene lookup returns CDR1 SGDLS and CDR2 YYNGEE. V shed 4 bases, J shed 8 bases, and the junction held 15 bases outside the gene matches.

This sequence joins TRBV19 and TRBJ1-4; 8 bases line up with TRBD1. Trimming removed 7 bases from V and 7 bases from J; junction bases left unmatched: 14. The CDR3 totals 16 residues. CDR1 and CDR2 from the germline V gene are LNHDA and SQIVND (reference sequence). CDR3 sequence (DNA): TGTGCCAGTAATCCCCTTCTCGGACAGGGAATTGAAAAACTGTTTTTT. It specifies CASNPLLGQGIEKLFF.